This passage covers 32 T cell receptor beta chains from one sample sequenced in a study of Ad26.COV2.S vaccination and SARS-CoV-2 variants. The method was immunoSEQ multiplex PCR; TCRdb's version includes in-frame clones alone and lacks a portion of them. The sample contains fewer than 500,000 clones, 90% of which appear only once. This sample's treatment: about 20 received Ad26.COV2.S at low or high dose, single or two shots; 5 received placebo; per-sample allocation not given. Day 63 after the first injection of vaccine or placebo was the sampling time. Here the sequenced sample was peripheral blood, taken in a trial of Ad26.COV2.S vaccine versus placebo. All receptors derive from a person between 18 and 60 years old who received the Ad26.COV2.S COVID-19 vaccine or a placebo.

The CDR3 DNA reads as TGTGCCAGCAGCAACCGGGAGACCTACGAGCAGTACTTC. Translation: CASSNRETYEQYF. J is TRBJ2-7 and V is TRBV7-8; D possibly corresponds to TRBD2 (6 bases). CDR1 SGHVS and CDR2 FQNEAQ come from the germline V gene. V shed 5 bases and J shed 2 bases, with 10 bases lying between them. CDR3 length equals 13 residues.

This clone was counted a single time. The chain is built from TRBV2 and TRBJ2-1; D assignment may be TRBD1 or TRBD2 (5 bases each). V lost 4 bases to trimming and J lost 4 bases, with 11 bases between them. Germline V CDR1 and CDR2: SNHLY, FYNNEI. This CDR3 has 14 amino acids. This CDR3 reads CASSGARGYNEQFF. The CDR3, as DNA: TGTGCCAGCAGTGGGGCGAGGGGTTACAATGAGCAGTTCTTC.

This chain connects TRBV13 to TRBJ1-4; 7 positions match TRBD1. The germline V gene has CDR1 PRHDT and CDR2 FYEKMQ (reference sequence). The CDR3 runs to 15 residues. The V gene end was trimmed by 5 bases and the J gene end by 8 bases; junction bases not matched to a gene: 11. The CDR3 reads CASSQGGSLGEKLFF. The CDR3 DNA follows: TGTGCCAGCAGCCAAGGGGGCTCCCTGGGCGAAAAACTGTTTTTT. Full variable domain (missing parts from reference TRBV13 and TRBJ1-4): AAGVIQSPRHLIKEKRETATLKCYPIPRHDTVYWYQQGPGQDPQFLISFYEKMQSDKGSIPDRFSAQQFSDYHSELNMSSLELGDSALYFCASSQGGSLGEKLFFGSGTQLSVL.

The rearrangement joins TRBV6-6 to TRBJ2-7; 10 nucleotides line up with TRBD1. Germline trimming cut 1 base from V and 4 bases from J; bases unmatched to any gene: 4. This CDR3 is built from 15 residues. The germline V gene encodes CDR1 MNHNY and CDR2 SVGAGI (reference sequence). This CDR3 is CASSYWDRGQYEQYF. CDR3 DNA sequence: TGTGCCAGCAGTTACTGGGACAGGGGTCAATACGAGCAGTACTTC.

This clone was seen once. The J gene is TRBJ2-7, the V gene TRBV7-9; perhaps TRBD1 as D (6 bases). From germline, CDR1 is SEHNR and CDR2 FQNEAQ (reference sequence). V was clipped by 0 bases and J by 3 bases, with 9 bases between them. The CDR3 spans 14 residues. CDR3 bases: TGTGCCAGCAGCTTAGCCGGACAGATCTACGAGCAGTACTTC. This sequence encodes CASSLAGQIYEQYF.

CDR3 in amino acids: CASSFQGQGRYEQYF. The CDR3 bases are TGTGCCAGCAGTTTCCAGGGACAGGGGAGGTACGAGCAGTACTTC. This chain joins TRBV27 and TRBJ2-7, with 10 bases aligning to TRBD1. Trimming at V came to 3 bases and at J to 4 bases, leaving 6 bases not matched to a gene. In germline, CDR1 is MNHEY, CDR2 SMNVEV (reference sequence). The CDR3 length is 15 residues.

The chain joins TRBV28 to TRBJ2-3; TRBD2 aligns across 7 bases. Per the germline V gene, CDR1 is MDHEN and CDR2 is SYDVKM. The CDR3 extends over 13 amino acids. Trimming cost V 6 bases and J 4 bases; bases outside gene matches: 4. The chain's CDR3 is CASRTGGSDTQYF. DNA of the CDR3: TGTGCCAGCAGAACGGGAGGATCAGATACGCAGTATTTT.

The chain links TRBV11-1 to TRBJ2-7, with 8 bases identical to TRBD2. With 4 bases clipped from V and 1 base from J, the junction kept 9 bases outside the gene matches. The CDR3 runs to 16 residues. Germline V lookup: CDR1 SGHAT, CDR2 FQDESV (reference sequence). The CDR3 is CASSSIGTSLSYEQYF. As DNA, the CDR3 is TGTGCCAGCAGCTCAATCGGGACTAGTTTGTCCTACGAGCAGTACTTC.

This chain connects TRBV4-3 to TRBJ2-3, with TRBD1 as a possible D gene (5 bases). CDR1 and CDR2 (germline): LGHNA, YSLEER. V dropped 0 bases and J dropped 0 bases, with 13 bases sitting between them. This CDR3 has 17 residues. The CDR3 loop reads CASSQERQHPSTDTQYF. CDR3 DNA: TGCGCCAGCAGCCAAGAAAGACAGCACCCTAGCACAGATACGCAGTATTTT.

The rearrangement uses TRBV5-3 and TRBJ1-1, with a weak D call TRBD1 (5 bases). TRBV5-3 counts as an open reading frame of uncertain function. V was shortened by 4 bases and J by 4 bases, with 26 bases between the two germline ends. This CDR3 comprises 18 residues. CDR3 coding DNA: TGTGCCAGAAGCCCGGGACTCCGGTCCGGCTGTCGGGGCACTGAAGCTTTCTTT. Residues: CARSPGLRSGCRGTEAFF.

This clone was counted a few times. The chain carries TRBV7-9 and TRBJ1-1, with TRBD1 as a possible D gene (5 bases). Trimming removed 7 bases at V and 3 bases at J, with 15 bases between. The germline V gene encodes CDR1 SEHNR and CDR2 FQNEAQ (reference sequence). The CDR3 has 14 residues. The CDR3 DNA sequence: TGTGCCAGCACCCCAGGGTATGATTACACTGAAGCTTTCTTT. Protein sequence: CASTPGYDYTEAFF.

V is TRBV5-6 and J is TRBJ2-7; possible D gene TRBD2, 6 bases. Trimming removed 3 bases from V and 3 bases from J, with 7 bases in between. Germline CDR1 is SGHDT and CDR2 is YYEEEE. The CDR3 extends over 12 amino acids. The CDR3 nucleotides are TGTGCCAGCAGCTCGACTAGCTACGAGCAGTACTTC. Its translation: CASSSTSYEQYF. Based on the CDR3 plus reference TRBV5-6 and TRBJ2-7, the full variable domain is DAGVTQSPTHLIKTRGQQVTLRCSPKSGHDTVSWYQQALGQGPQFIFQYYEEEERQRGNFPDRFSGHQFPNYSSELNVNALLLGDSALYLCASSSTSYEQYFGPGTRLTVT.

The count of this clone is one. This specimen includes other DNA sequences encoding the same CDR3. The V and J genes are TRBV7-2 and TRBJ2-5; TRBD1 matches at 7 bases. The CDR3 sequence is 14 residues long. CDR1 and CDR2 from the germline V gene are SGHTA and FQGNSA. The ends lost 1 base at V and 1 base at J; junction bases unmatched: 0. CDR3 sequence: CASSLDRGQETQYF. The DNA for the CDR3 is TGTGCCAGCAGCTTAGACAGGGGCCAAGAGACCCAGTACTTC.

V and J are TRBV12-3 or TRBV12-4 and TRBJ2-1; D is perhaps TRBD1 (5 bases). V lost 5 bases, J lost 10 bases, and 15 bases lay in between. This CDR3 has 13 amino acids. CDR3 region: CASSPRDSREQFF. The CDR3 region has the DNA TGTGCCAGCAGTCCTCGCGACAGCCGAGAGCAGTTCTTC.

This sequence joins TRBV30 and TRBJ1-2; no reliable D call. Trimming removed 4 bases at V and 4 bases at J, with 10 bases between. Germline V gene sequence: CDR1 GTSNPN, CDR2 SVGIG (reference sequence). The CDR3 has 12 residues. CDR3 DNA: TGTGCCTGGACCGCGGGAGGCTATGGCTACACCTTC. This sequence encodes CAWTAGGYGYTF. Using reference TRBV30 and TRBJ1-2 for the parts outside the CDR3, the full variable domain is SQTIHQWPATLVQPVGSPLSLECTVEGTSNPNLYWYRQAAGRGLQLLFYSVGIGQISSEVPQNLSASRPQDRQFILSSKKLLLSDSGFYLCAWTAGGYGYTFGSGTRLTVV.

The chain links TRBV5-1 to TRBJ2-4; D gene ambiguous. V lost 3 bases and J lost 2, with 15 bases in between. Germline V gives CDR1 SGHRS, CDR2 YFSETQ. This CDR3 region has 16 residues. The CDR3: CASSWLGEGTKNIQYF. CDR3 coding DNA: TGCGCCAGCAGCTGGCTTGGGGAAGGAACCAAAAACATTCAGTACTTC.

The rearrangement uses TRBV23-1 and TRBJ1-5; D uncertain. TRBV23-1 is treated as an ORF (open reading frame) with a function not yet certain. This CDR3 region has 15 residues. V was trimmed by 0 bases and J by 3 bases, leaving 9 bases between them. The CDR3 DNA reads TGCGCCAGCAGTCAATCGATAGGGTTCAATCAGCCCCAGCATTTT. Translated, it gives CASSQSIGFNQPQHF.

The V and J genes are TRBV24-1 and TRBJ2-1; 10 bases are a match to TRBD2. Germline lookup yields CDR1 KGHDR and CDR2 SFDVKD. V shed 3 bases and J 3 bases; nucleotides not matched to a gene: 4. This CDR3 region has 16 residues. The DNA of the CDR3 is TGTGCCACCAGTGATGCTGTAGCGGGAGGCTACAATGAGCAGTTCTTC. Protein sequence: CATSDAVAGGYNEQFF.

Written as DNA, the CDR3 is TGTGCCAGCAGTTACAGGGCGCTCTACGAGCAGTACTTC. Amino acid sequence: CASSYRALYEQYF. This sequence joins TRBV6-5 and TRBJ2-7, with D hard to call. Trimming shortened V by 2 bases and J by 3 bases, and 8 bases separated the two germline ends. Germline V lookup: CDR1 MNHEY, CDR2 SVGAGI. The CDR3 spans 13 residues.

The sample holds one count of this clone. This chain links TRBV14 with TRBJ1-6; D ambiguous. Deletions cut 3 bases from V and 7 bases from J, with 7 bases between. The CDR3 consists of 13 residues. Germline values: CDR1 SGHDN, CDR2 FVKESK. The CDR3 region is CASSQGYNSPLHF. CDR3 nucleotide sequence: TGTGCCAGCAGCCAGGGGTACAATTCACCCCTCCACTTT.

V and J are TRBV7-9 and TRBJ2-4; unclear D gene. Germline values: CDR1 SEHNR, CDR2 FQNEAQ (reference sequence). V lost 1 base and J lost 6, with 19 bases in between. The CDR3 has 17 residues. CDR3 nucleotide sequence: TGTGCCAGCAGCTTAGGGCCTCCGGAGAGCGCGGCAAACATTCAGTACTTC. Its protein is CASSLGPPESAANIQYF.

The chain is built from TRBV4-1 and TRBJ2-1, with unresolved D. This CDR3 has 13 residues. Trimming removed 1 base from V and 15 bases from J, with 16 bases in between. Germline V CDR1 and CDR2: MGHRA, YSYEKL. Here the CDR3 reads CASSQAVMSRGFF. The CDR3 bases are TGCGCCAGCAGCCAAGCAGTCATGTCTAGAGGGTTCTTC.

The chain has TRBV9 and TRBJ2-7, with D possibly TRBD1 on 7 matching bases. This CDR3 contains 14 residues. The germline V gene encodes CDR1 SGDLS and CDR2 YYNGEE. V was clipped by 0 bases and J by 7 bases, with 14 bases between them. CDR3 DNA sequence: TGTGCCAGCAGCGTAGTGGAGGGGGCGAGGGAGCAGTACTTC. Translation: CASSVVEGAREQYF.

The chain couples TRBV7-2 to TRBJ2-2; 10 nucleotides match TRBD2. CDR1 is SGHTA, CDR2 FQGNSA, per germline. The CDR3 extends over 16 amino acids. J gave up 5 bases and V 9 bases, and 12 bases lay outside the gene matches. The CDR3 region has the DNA TGTGCCAGTCTTCCACTAGCGGGATATCTTACCGGGGAGCTGTTTTTT. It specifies CASLPLAGYLTGELFF. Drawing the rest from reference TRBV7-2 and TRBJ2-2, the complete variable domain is GAGVSQSPSNKVTEKGKDVELRCDPISGHTALYWYRQSLGQGLEFLIYFQGNSAPDKSGLPSDRFSAERTGGSVSTLTIQRTQQEDSAVYLCASLPLAGYLTGELFFGEGSRLTVL.

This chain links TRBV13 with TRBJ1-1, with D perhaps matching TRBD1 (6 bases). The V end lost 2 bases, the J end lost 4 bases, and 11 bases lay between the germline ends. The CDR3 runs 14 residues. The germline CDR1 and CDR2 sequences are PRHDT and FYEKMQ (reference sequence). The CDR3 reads CASSLLGAITEAFF. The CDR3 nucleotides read TGTGCCAGCAGCTTACTGGGGGCTATCACTGAAGCTTTCTTT.

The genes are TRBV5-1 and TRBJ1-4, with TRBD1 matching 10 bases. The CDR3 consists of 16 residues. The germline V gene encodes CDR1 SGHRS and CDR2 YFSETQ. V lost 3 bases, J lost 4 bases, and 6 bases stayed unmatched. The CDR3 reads CASSSGDRGFNEKLFF. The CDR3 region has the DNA TGCGCCAGCAGCTCGGGGGACAGGGGCTTTAATGAAAAACTGTTTTTT.

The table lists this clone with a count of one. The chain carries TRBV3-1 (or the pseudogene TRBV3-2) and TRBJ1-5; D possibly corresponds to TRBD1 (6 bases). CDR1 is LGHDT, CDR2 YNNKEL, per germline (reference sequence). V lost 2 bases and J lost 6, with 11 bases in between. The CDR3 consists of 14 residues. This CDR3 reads CASSQSRGIQPQHF. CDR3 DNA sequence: TGTGCCAGCAGCCAATCCAGGGGTATTCAGCCCCAGCATTTT.

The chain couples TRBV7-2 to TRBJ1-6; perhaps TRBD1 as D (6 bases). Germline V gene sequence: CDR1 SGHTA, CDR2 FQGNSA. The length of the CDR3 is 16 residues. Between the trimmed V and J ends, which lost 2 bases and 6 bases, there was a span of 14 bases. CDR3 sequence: CASSLMSQGTNSPLHF. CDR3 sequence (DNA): TGTGCCAGCAGCTTAATGAGCCAGGGGACTAATTCACCCCTCCACTTT.

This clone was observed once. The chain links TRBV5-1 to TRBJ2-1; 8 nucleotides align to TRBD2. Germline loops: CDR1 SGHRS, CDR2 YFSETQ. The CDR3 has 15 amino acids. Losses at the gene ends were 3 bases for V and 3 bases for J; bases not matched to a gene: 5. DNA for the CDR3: TGCGCCAGCAGCTCCAAGCGGGAGTTCTACAATGAGCAGTTCTTC. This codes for CASSSKREFYNEQFF.

CDR3 coding DNA: TGTGCCACCAGCAACGCGGGAGAGGTCTACGAGCAGTACTTC. Translation: CATSNAGEVYEQYF. The gene calls are TRBV15 and TRBJ2-7; 7 bases map to TRBD2. V shed 4 bases, J shed 3 bases, and the junction held 6 bases outside the gene matches. From germline, CDR1 is LNHNV and CDR2 YYDKDF (reference sequence). The CDR3 sequence is 14 residues long. The full variable domain, in which reference TRBV15 and TRBJ2-7 provide the parts outside the CDR3, is DAMVIQNPRYQVTQFGKPVTLSCSQTLNHNVMYWYQQKSSQAPKLLFHYYDKDFNNEADTPDNFQSRRPNTSFCFLDIRSPGLGDTAMYLCATSNAGEVYEQYFGPGTRLTVT.

Written as DNA, the CDR3 is TGCGCCAGCAGCCAAGAAGCGGGAGACGCCTACGAGCAGTACTTC. This translates into CASSQEAGDAYEQYF. The J gene is TRBJ2-7, the V gene TRBV4-3, with TRBD2 matching over 8 bases. V dropped 0 bases and J dropped 2; count of bases not matched to a gene: 3. Per germline, CDR1 LGHNA and CDR2 YSLEER. CDR3 length: 15 amino acids.

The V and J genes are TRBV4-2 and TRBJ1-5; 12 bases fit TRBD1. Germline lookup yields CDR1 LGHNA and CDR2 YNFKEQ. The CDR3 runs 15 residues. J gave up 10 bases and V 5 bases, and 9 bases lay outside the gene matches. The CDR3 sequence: CASSSGTGGEEPQHF. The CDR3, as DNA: TGTGCCAGCAGCTCCGGGACAGGGGGCGAGGAACCCCAGCATTTT.